The 9 T cell receptor beta chains below come from one sample, sequenced in a study of blood T cells in healthy people across ages. The authors ran a second PCR of about 6 to 11 cycles using a sample-barcoded 5' primer and a J-beta primer mix. TCRdb analysed the 5' RACE reads with MiXCR anew, one entry per CDR3 protein. Of hundreds of thousands of distinct CDR3 sequences detected, roughly 50% appear once; the ten largest clones hold around 15%. The sequenced material came from blood. These receptors all stem from a young man in good health.

This clonotype showed up just once. The rearrangement joins TRBV15 to TRBJ2-7, with 8 bases identical to TRBD1. CDR3 length: 15 amino acids. Trimming cost V 0 bases and J 4 bases; bases outside gene matches: 5. The germline CDR1 and CDR2 sequences are LNHNV and YYDKDF (reference sequence). The CDR3 sequence is CATSRDPQGAYEQYF. The CDR3 bases are TGTGCCACCAGCAGAGATCCGCAGGGGGCTTACGAGCAGTACTTC. Supplemented by reference TRBV15 and TRBJ2-7, the full variable domain reads DAMVIQNPRYQVTQFGKPVTLSCSQTLNHNVMYWYQQKSSQAPKLLFHYYDKDFNNEADTPDNFQSRRPNTSFCFLDIRSPGLGDTAMYLCATSRDPQGAYEQYFGPGTRLTVT.

This clonotype was detected a few times. The chain couples TRBV12-3 or TRBV12-4 to TRBJ2-3, with TRBD2 as a possible D gene (6 bases). This CDR3 is built from 14 residues. V lost 4 bases, J lost 2 bases, and 10 bases lay in between. CDR3 sequence: CASSSLASTDTQYF. Here the CDR3 DNA reads TGTGCCAGCAGTTCACTAGCTTCCACAGATACGCAGTATTTT.

This chain connects TRBV5-1 to TRBJ2-2; possibly TRBD2 for D (5 bases). Germline V gives CDR1 SGHRS, CDR2 YFSETQ. The V end was cut by 0 bases, the J end by 2 bases, with 11 bases between. This CDR3 region has 16 residues. CDR3 sequence: CASSLAERTNTGELFF. The CDR3 region has the DNA TGCGCCAGCAGCTTGGCCGAAAGGACTAACACCGGGGAGCTGTTTTTT.

This chain joins TRBV4-1 and TRBJ1-2; perhaps TRBD1 as D (5 bases). Deletions cut 1 base from V and 6 bases from J, with 15 bases between. This CDR3 is built from 15 residues. Germline-derived CDR1 and CDR2 are MGHRA and YSYEKL. For the CDR3, the DNA is TGCGCCAGCAGCCAAGGAGAAGGGGCAGATCATGGCTACACCTTC. Translated, it gives CASSQGEGADHGYTF.

The chain is built from TRBV28 and TRBJ2-5; D is perhaps TRBD2 (6 bases). Near its end, the DNA agrees better with TRBJ2-7, so the J call may be wrong. The CDR3 is 12 residues long. Looked up from germline, CDR1 is MDHEN and CDR2 is SYDVKM. The CDR3 nucleotides are TGTGCCAGCCAGGGACTTCGCTACGAGCAGTACTTC. It yields the protein CASQGLRYEQYF.

The rearrangement joins TRBV10-3 to TRBJ2-1, with 8 bases matching TRBD2. CDR3 length: 16 residues. Germline V CDR1 and CDR2: ENHRY, SYGVKD. V lost 6 bases to trimming and J lost 2 bases; unmatched junction nucleotides: 9. CDR3 residues: CAIRALSGEPYNEQFF. The CDR3 DNA is TGTGCCATCAGAGCCCTTAGCGGGGAGCCCTACAATGAGCAGTTCTTC.

The V gene is TRBV7-2, the J gene TRBJ2-2; 15 nucleotides match TRBD2. Germline V lookup: CDR1 SGHTA, CDR2 FQGNSA. CDR3 length: 16 amino acids. The V segment lost 5 bases and the J segment 7 bases; nucleotides outside the gene matches: 5. The CDR3 bases are TGTGCCAGCAGCAGGACTAGCGGGGGGGTTGGCGGGGAGCTGTTTTTT. This translates into CASSRTSGGVGGELFF.

This clonotype was seen a few times. V and J are TRBV5-1 and TRBJ2-7; D is unresolved. V lost 2 bases and J lost 6, with 18 bases in between. The CDR3 spans 15 residues. The germline V gene encodes CDR1 SGHRS and CDR2 YFSETQ. This CDR3 is CASSLGQGDVGEQYF. In DNA, the CDR3 is TGCGCCAGCAGCTTAGGCCAAGGTGACGTCGGCGAGCAGTACTTC.

The chain has TRBV20-1 and TRBJ1-5, with TRBD1 identical over 9 bases. Trimming cost V 2 bases and J 5 bases; bases outside gene matches: 4. CDR1 is DFQATT, CDR2 SNEGSKA, per germline (reference sequence). The CDR3 length is 14 residues. The CDR3 here is CSARLGQGYQPQHF. In nucleotides, the CDR3 is TGCAGTGCTAGACTTGGACAGGGGTATCAGCCCCAGCATTTT.